The T cell receptor (beta chain) under discussion was sequenced for a study of CD8 T cells in Susac syndrome. On this clonotype itself: Its antigen is as yet unknown.

Overall study findings and caveats: Individuals included in the TCR sequencing and HLA analysis were acknowledged by the study to be relatively few in number.

TEMRA cells were FACS-enriched and CD8+ and CD4+ T cells negatively isolated. V was pared by 6 bases and J by 2 bases, with 17 bases between. Germline assignment: CDR1 SEHNR and CDR2 FQNEAQ (reference sequence). This CDR3 is 15 amino acids long. A quantity of roughly 0.5 to 1 ug RNA underwent reverse transcription using random hexamers. A single record per CDR3 protein comes from TCRdb applying MiXCR to the immunoSEQ multiplex PCR reads. The repertoire consists of 250,000 to 300,000 distinct CDR3 sequences, with around nine tenths occurring once and the leading ten covering 0.18%. V and J are TRBV7-9 and TRBJ2-7, with D uncertain. The sequencing sample was made of CD8+ T cells from PBMCs. This TCR was sampled from a human donor with multiple sclerosis. The CDR3 is CASSLAQTPTYEQYF. As DNA, the CDR3 is TGTGCCAGCAGTCTGGCACAGACTCCTACCTACGAGCAGTACTTC.